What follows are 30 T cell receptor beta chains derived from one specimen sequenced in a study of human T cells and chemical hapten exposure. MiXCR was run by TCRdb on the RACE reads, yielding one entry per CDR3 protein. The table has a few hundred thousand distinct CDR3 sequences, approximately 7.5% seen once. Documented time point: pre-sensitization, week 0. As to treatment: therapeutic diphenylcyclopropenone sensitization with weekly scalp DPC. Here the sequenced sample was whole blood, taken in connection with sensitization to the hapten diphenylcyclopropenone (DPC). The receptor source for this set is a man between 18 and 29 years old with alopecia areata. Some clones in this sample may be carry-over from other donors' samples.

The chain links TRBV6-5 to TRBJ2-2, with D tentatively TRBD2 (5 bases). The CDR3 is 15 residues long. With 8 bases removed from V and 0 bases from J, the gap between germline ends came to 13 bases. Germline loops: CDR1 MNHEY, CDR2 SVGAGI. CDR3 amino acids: CASGDDYSNTGELFF. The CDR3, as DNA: TGTGCCAGCGGTGACGACTACTCGAACACCGGGGAGCTGTTTTTT.

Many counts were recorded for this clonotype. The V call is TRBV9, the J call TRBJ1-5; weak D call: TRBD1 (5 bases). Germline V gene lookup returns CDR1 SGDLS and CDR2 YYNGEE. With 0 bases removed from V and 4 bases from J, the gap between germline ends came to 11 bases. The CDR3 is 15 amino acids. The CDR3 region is CASSVAGQGNQPQHF. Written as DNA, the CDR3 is TGTGCCAGCAGCGTAGCTGGGCAGGGAAATCAGCCCCAGCATTTT.

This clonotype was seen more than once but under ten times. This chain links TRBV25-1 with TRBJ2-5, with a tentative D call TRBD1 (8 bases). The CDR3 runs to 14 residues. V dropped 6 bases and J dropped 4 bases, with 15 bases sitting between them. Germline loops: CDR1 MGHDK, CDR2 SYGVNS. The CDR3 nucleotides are TGTGCCAGCAGCCCGACAGGGGAGGGAGAGACCCAGTACTTC. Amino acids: CASSPTGEGETQYF. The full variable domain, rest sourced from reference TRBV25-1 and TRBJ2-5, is EADIYQTPRYLVIGTGKKITLECSQTMGHDKMYWYQQDPGMELHLIHYSYGVNSTEKGDLSSESTVSRIRTEHFPLTLESARPSHTSQYLCASSPTGEGETQYFGPGTRLLVL.

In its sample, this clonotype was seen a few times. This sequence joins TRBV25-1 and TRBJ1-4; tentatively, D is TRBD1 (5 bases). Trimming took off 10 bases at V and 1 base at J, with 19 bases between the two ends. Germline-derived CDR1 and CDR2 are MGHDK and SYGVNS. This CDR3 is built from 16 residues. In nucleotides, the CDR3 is TGTGCCACCTCCGGGGGAATAGTCGTAACTAATGAAAAACTGTTTTTT. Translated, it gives CATSGGIVVTNEKLFF.

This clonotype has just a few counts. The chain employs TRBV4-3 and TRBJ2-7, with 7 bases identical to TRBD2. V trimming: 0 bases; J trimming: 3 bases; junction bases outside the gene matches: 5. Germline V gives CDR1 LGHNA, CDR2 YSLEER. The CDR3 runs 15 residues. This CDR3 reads CASSQEWGRGYEQYV. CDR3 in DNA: TGCGCCAGCAGCCAAGAATGGGGGAGGGGCTACGAGCAGTACGTC.

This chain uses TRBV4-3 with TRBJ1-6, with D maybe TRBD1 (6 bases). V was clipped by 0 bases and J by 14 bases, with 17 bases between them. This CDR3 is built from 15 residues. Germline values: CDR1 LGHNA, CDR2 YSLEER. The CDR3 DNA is TGCGCCAGCAGCCAAGACCCTAGGGGGTCATCGGCCCTCCACTTT. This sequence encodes CASSQDPRGSSALHF.

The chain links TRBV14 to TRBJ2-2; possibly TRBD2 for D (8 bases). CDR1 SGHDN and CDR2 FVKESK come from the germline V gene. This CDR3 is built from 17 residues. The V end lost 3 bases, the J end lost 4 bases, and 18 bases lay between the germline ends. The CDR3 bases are TGTGCCAGCAGCCATCGGACAGGACTAGCTACCACCGGGGAGCTGTTTTTT. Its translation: CASSHRTGLATTGELFF.

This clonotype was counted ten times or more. CDR3 residues: CATSQGSYEQYF. CDR3 DNA sequence: TGTGCCACCTCACAGGGCTCCTACGAGCAGTACTTC. This chain links TRBV24-1 with TRBJ2-7; possible D gene TRBD1, 6 bases. The CDR3 totals 12 residues. The germline gives CDR1 KGHDR, CDR2 SFDVKD. Trimming removed 9 bases at V and 0 bases at J, with 8 bases between.

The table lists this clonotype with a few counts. The CDR3 DNA follows: TGCGCCAGCAGTGATGTAAACACTGAAGCTTTCTTT. Translation: CASSDVNTEAFF. The gene calls are TRBV10-1 and TRBJ1-1; D is unclear. The CDR3 runs 12 residues. Germline V CDR1 and CDR2: WNHNN, SYGVQD (reference sequence). V was pared by 3 bases and J by 2 bases, with 4 bases between.

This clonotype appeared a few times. The CDR3 protein is CASREWTAANTGELFF. In DNA form, the CDR3 reads TGTGCCAGCAGGGAATGGACAGCAGCGAACACCGGGGAGCTGTTTTTT. This chain connects TRBV12-3 or TRBV12-4 to TRBJ2-2, with TRBD1 as a possible D gene (6 bases). There are 16 residues in the CDR3. V was shortened by 6 bases and J by 0 bases, with 14 bases between the two germline ends.

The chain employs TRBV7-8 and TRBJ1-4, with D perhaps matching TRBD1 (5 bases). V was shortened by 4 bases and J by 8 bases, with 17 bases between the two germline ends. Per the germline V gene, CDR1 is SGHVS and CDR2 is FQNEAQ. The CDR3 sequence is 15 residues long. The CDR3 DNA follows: TGTGCCAGCAGCTCGTTTCTGGACACTGGAGAAAAACTGTTTTTT. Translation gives CASSSFLDTGEKLFF.

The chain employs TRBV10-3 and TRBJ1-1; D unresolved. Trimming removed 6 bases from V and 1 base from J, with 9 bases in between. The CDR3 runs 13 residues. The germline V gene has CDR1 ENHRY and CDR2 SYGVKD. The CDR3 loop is CAISREENTEAFF. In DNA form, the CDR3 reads TGTGCCATCAGCCGGGAGGAGAACACTGAAGCTTTCTTT.

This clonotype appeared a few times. CDR3 sequence (DNA): TGTGCCAGCAGCTTGGTGGGGACAGTCTATGGCTACACCTTC. Translating it yields CASSLVGTVYGYTF. The chain has TRBV5-6 and TRBJ1-2; the match to TRBD1 covers 7 bases. The CDR3 totals 14 residues. The V segment lost 0 bases and the J segment 4 bases; nucleotides outside the gene matches: 3. In germline, CDR1 is SGHDT, CDR2 YYEEEE.

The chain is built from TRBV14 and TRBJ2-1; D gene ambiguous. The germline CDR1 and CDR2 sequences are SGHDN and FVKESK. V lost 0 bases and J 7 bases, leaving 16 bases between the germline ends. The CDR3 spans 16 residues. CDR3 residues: CASSQDLRLWGNEQFF. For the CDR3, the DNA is TGTGCCAGCAGCCAAGATCTGAGGCTCTGGGGTAATGAGCAGTTCTTC.

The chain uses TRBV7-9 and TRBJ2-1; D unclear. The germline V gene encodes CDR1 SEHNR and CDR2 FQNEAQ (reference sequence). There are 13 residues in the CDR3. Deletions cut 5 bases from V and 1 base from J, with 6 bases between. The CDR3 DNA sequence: TGTGCCAGCAGCCCCCCTTCCTACAATGAGCAGTTCTTC. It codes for CASSPPSYNEQFF.

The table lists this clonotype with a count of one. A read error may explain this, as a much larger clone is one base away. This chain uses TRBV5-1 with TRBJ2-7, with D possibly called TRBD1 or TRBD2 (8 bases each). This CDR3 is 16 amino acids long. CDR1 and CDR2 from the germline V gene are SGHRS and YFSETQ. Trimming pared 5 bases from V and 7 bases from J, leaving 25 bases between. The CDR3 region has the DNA TGCGCCAGCAGTCGGACTAGCAGGGGGCTTTCCGCTGAGCAGTACTTC. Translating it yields CASSRTSRGLSAEQYF.

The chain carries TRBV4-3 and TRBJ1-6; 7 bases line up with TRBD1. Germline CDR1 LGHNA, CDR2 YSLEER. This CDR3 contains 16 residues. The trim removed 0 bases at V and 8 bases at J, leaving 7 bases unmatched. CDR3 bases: TGCGCCAGCAGCCAAGAACAAGGCAGGGGGTATTCACCCCTCCACTTT. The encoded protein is CASSQEQGRGYSPLHF.

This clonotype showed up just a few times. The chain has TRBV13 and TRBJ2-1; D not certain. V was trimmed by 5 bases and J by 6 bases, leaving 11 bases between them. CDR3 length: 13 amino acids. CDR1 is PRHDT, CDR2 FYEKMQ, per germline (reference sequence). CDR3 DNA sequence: TGTGCCAGCAGCCCCCGTTCGTTCAATGAGCAGTTCTTC. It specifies CASSPRSFNEQFF.

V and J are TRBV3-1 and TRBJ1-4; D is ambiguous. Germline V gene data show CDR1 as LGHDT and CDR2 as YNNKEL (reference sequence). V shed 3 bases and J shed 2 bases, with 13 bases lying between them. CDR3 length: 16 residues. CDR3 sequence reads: CASSQARVLTNEKLFF. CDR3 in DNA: TGTGCCAGCAGCCAGGCCCGGGTTCTGACTAATGAAAAACTGTTTTTT. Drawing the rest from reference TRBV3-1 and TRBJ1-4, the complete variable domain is DTAVSQTPKYLVTQMGNDKSIKCEQNLGHDTMYWYKQDSKKFLKIMFSYNNKELIINETVPNRFSPKSPDKAHLNLHINSLELGDSAVYFCASSQARVLTNEKLFFGSGTQLSVL.

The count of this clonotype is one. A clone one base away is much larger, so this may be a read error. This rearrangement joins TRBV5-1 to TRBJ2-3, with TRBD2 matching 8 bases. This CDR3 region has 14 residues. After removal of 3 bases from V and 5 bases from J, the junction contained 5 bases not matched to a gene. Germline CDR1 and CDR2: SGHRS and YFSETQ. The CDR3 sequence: CASSSGGAQDTQYF. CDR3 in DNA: TGCGCCAGCAGCTCGGGAGGGGCGCAAGATACGCAGTATTTT. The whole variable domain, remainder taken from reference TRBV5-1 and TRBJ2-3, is KAGVTQTPRYLIKTRGQQVTLSCSPISGHRSVSWYQQTPGQGLQFLFEYFSETQRNKGNFPGRFSGRQFSNSRSEMNVSTLELGDSALYLCASSSGGAQDTQYFGPGTRLTVL.

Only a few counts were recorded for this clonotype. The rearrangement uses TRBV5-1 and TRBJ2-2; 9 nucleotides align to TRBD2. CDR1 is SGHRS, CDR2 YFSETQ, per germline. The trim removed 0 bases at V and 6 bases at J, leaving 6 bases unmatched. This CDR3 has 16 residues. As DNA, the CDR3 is TGCGCCAGCAGCTTGGAACTAGCGGGTGGCCCCGGGGAGCTGTTTTTT. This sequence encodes CASSLELAGGPGELFF.

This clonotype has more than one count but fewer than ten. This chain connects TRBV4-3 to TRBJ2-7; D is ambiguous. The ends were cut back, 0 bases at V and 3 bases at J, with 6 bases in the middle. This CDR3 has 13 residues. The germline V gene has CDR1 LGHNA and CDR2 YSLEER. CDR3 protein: CASSQDVGYEQYV. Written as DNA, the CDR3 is TGCGCCAGCAGCCAAGATGTGGGCTACGAGCAGTACGTC.

The CDR3 sequence is CASSIRTGGEETQYF. The DNA for the CDR3 is TGTGCCAGCAGCATTAGGACAGGAGGAGAGGAGACCCAGTACTTC. V gene TRBV7-9 combines with J gene TRBJ2-5; 7 bases are shared with TRBD1. Germline CDR1 SEHNR, CDR2 FQNEAQ (reference sequence). There are 15 residues in the CDR3. V dropped 5 bases and J dropped 5; count of bases not matched to a gene: 11.

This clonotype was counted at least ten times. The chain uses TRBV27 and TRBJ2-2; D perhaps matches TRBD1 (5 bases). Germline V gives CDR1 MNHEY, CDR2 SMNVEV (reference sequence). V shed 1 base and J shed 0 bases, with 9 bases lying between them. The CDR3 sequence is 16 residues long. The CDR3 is CASSLFFRANTGELFF. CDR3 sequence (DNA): TGTGCCAGCAGTTTATTCTTCAGGGCGAACACCGGGGAGCTGTTTTTT.

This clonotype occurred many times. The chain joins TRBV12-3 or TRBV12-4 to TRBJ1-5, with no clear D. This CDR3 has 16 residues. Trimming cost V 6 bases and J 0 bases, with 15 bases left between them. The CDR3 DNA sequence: TGTGCCAGCAGGACCCCGGGAGACTATAGCAATCAGCCCCAGCATTTT. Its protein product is CASRTPGDYSNQPQHF.

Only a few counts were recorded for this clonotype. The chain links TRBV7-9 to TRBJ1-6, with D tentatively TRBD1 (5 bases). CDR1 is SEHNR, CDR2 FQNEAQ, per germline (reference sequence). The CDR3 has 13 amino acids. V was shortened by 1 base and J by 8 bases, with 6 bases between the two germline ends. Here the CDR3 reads CASSLEGDSPLHF. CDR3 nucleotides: TGTGCCAGCAGCTTAGAAGGGGATTCACCCCTCCACTTT.

Here the CDR3 DNA reads TGTGCCAGCAGCTTAGTTCTGGGGGAAGCTTTCTTT. Protein sequence: CASSLVLGEAFF. The chain joins TRBV7-2 to TRBJ1-1; D remains unclear. V lost 1 base to trimming and J lost 8 bases, with 8 bases between them. This CDR3 comprises 12 residues. The germline CDR1 and CDR2 sequences are SGHTA and FQGNSA.

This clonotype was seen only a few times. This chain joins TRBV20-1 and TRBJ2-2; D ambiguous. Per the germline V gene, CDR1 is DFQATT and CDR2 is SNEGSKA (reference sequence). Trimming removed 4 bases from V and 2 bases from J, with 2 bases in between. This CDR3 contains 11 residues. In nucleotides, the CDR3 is TGCAGTGCTACCAACACCGGGGAGCTGTTTTTT. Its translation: CSATNTGELFF.

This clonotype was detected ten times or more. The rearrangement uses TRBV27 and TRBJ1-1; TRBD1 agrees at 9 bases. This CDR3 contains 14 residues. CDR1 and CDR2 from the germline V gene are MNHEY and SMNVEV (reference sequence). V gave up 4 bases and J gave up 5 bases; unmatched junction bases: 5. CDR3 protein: CASSWRQGGTEAFF. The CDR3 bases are TGTGCCAGCAGTTGGAGACAGGGGGGGACTGAAGCTTTCTTT.

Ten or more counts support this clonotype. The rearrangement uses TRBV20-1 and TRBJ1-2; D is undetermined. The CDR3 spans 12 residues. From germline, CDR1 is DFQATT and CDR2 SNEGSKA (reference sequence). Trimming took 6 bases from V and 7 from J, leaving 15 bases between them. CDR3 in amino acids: CSAIKSGPGYTF. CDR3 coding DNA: TGCAGTGCAATCAAGAGCGGGCCTGGCTACACCTTC.